A selection of T cell receptor beta chains follows, all from one sample in a study of response to subunit inactivated influenza vaccine. TCRdb recomputed calls from the RT-PCR reads with MiXCR, one row per CDR3 protein. The table has about 520,000 distinct CDR3 sequences, less than 7.5% seen once. This sample comprised PBMCs from blood, obtained less than 30 months after vaccination. The receptors shown here come from a man aged 50-75 years who received an inactivated influenza vaccine. Both conserved end residues are part of each CDR3. The D gene is left open where the match is weak. The listing skips clone size in some rows; elsewhere it reads once, few, many or a size class.

d_gene,j_gene,v_gene,abundance,CDR3aa,CDR3nt
TRBD1,TRBJ1-2,TRBV20-1,-,CSAGQGVRYGYTF,TGCAGTGCGGGACAGGGGGTTCGGTATGGCTACACCTTC
-,TRBJ2-4,TRBV18,-,CASSPPGQTKNIQYF,TGTGCCAGCTCACCACCTGGACAGACAAAAAACATTCAGTACTTC
-,TRBJ2-1,TRBV5-6,-,CASGPGLVRFTRSNEQFF,TGTGCCAGCGGCCCGGGGCTCGTTCGCTTCACTAGGAGCAATGAGCAGTTCTTC
-,TRBJ2-3,TRBV28,few,CASSLGAINSDTQYF,TGTGCCAGCAGTTTGGGGGCCATCAATTCGGATACGCAGTATTTT
-,TRBJ1-5,TRBV7-8,many,CASSRQAGSGQPQHF,TGTGCCAGCAGCCGACAAGCGGGCTCAGGGCAGCCCCAGCATTTT
TRBD1,TRBJ2-5,TRBV7-2,few,CASSFTPGTGKETQYF,TGTGCCAGCAGCTTTACTCCCGGGACAGGGAAAGAGACCCAGTACTTC
-,TRBJ2-3,TRBV6-1,many,CASSPLMSGDTQYF,TGTGCCAGCAGTCCCCTCATGAGCGGCGATACGCAGTATTTT
TRBD1,TRBJ2-5,TRBV29-1,-,CSVGRGLKETQYF,TGCAGCGTTGGAAGGGGGCTTAAAGAGACCCAGTACTTC
TRBD1,TRBJ1-1,TRBV11-2,many,CASSLDRGRTEAFF,TGTGCCAGCAGCCTGGACAGGGGGCGTACTGAAGCTTTCTTT
-,TRBJ2-3,TRBV29-1,many,CSVGALGDTQYF,TGCAGCGTTGGGGCCTTGGGAGATACGCAGTATTTT
-,TRBJ2-1,TRBV20-1,few,CSARTRRGPNEQFF,TGCAGTGCTAGGACTAGGAGGGGACCCAATGAGCAGTTCTTC
TRBD1,TRBJ2-7,TRBV5-1,-,CASSLSTGEIYEQYF,TGCGCCAGCAGCTTGAGCACAGGGGAGATCTACGAGCAGTACTTC
-,TRBJ1-5,TRBV20-1,many,CSAVSSSNQPQHF,TGCAGTGCTGTTTCGTCTAGCAATCAGCCCCAGCATTTT
TRBD2,TRBJ2-1,TRBV5-1,few,CASRPGTSGSYNEQFF,TGCGCCAGCAGACCCGGGACTAGCGGCTCCTACAATGAGCAGTTCTTC
-,TRBJ2-1,TRBV6-1,many,CASSQDLTGSNEQFF,TGTGCCAGCAGTCAAGACCTTACAGGGTCCAATGAGCAGTTCTTC
-,TRBJ2-7,TRBV20-1,many,CSARIRVHEQYF,TGCAGTGCTAGAATAAGGGTTCACGAGCAGTACTTC
TRBD2,TRBJ2-3,TRBV14,few,CASSPPGGGAHTQYF,TGTGCCAGCAGCCCCCCTGGCGGGGGGGCCCATACGCAGTATTTT
TRBD1,TRBJ1-5,TRBV20-1,many,CSARVSGTVYSNQPQHF,TGCAGTGCTAGAGTTTCGGGGACAGTTTATAGCAATCAGCCCCAGCATTTT
-,TRBJ2-3,TRBV20-1,few,CSARDAGTTTDTQYF,TGCAGTGCTAGAGACGCGGGGACGACCACAGATACGCAGTATTTT
-,TRBJ1-6,TRBV6-1,many,CASSTMGSNSPLHF,TGTGCCAGCAGTACCATGGGGAGTAATTCACCCCTCCACTTT
TRBD2,TRBJ2-3,TRBV6-1,-,CASSESRTRGTDTQYF,TGTGCCAGCAGTGAATCTCGGACTAGAGGCACAGATACGCAGTATTTT
TRBD2,TRBJ2-5,TRBV3-1,many,CASSRQSGTQETQYF,TGTGCCAGCAGCCGACAAAGCGGGACCCAAGAGACCCAGTACTTC
TRBD2,TRBJ2-1,TRBV7-6,-,CASSFEPGLANNEQFF,TGTGCCAGCAGCTTTGAACCGGGACTAGCGAACAATGAGCAGTTCTTC
TRBD1,TRBJ2-7,TRBV10-3,-,CAISPGQGRGEQYF,TGTGCCATCAGCCCGGGACAGGGGAGAGGCGAGCAGTACTTC
-,TRBJ2-6,TRBV5-6,few,CASSFTGTFGANVLTF,TGTGCCAGCAGCTTTACAGGGACGTTTGGGGCCAACGTCCTGACTTTC